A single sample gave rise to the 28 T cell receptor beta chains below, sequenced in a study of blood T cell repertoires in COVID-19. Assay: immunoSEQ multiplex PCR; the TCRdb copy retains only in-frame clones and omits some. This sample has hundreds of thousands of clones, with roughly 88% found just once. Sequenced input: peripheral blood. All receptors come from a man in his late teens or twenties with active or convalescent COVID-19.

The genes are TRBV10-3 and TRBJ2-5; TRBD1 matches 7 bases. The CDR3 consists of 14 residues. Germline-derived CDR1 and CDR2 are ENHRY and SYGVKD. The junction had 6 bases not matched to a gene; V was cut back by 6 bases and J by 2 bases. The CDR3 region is CAISPDRDQETQYF. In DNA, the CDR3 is TGTGCCATCAGCCCCGACAGGGATCAAGAGACCCAGTACTTC.

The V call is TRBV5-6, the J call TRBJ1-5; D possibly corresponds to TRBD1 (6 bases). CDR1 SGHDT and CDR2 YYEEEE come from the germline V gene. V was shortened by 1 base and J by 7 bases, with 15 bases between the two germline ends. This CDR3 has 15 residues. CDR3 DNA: TGTGCCAGCAGCTTGTCTGCGGGGGCCAACCAGCCCCAGCATTTT. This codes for CASSLSAGANQPQHF. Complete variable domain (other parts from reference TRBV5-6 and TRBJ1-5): DAGVTQSPTHLIKTRGQQVTLRCSPKSGHDTVSWYQQALGQGPQFIFQYYEEEERQRGNFPDRFSGHQFPNYSSELNVNALLLGDSALYLCASSLSAGANQPQHFGDGTRLSIL.

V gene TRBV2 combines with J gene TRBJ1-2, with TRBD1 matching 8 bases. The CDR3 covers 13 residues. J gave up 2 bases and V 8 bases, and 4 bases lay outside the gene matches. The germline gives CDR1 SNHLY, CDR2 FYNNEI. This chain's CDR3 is CASGRTGNYGYTF. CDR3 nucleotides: TGTGCCAGCGGCCGGACAGGGAACTATGGCTACACCTTC.

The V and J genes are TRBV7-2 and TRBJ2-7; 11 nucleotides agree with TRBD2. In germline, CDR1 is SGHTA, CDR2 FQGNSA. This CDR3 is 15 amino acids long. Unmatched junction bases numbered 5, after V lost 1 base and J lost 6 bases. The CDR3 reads CASSLVLAGVGEQYF. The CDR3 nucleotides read TGTGCCAGCAGCTTAGTACTAGCGGGGGTTGGCGAGCAGTACTTC.

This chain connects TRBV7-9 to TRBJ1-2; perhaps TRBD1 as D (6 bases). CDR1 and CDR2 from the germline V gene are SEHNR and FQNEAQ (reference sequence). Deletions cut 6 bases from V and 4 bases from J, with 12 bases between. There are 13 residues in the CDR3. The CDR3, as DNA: TGTGCCAGCAGTTATACAGGGACCTATGGCTACACCTTC. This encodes CASSYTGTYGYTF.

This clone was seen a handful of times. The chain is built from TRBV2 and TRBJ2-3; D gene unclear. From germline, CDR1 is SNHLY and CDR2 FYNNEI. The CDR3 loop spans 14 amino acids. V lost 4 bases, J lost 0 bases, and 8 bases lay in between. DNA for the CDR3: TGTGCCAGCAGTGTGGGCAGCAGCACAGATACGCAGTATTTT. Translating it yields CASSVGSSTDTQYF.

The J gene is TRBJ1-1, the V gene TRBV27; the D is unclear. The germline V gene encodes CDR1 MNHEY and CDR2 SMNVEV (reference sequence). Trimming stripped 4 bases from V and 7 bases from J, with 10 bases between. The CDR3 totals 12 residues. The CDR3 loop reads CASSSEGFEAFF. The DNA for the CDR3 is TGTGCCAGCAGTTCGGAGGGATTTGAAGCTTTCTTT.

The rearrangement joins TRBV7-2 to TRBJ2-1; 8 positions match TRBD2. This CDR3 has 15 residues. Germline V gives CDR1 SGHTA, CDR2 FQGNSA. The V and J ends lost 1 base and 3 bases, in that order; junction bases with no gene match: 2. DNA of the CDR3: TGTGCCAGCAGCTTAGATCGGGGGGGCTACAATGAGCAGTTCTTC. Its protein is CASSLDRGGYNEQFF.

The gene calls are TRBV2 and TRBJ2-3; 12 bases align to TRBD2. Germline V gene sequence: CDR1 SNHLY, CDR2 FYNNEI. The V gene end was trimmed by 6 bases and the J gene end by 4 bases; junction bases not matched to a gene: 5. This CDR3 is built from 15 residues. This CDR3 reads CASRVTSGGPDTQYF. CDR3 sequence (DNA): TGTGCCAGCAGGGTGACTAGCGGGGGCCCAGATACGCAGTATTTT.

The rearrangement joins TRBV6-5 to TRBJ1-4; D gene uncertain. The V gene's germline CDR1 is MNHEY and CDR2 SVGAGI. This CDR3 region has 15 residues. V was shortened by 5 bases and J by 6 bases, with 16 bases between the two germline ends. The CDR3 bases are TGTGCCAGCAGTCGTAGGTATATGCGGGATGAAAAACTGTTTTTT. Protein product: CASSRRYMRDEKLFF.

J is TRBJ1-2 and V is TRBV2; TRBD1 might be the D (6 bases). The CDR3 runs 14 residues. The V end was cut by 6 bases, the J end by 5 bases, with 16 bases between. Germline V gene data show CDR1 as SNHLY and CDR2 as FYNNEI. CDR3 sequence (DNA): TGTGCCAGCAGGGACAGTACGCTGAGGTATGGCTACACCTTC. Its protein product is CASRDSTLRYGYTF.

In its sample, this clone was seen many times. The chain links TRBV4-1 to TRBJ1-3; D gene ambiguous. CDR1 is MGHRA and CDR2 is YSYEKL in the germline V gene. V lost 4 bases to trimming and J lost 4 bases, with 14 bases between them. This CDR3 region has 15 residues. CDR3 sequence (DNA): TGCGCCAGCAGCCTTGATAACAGCGGGGGAAACACCATATATTTT. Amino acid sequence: CASSLDNSGGNTIYF.

Here the CDR3 DNA reads TGTGCCACCAGTGATCCGGGACAGGGGGCGGGTACGCAGTATTTT. This codes for CATSDPGQGAGTQYF. This chain links TRBV24-1 with TRBJ2-3; 12 bases align to TRBD1. This CDR3 comprises 15 residues. J was trimmed by 8 bases and V by 3 bases; bases with no gene match: 5. In germline, CDR1 is KGHDR, CDR2 SFDVKD.

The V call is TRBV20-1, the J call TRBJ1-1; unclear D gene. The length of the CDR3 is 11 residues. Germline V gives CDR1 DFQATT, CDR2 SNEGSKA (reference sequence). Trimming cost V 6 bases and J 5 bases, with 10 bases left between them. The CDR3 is CSALSRTEAFF. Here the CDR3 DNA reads TGCAGTGCCTTGTCGAGGACTGAAGCTTTCTTT.

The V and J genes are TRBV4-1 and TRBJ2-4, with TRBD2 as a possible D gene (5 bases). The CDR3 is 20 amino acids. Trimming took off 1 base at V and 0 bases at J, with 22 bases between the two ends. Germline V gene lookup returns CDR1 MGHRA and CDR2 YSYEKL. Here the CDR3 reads CASSQGPTNMGLLAKNIQYF. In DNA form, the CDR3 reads TGCGCCAGCAGCCAAGGCCCGACTAATATGGGATTGCTAGCCAAAAACATTCAGTACTTC.

Here the CDR3 DNA reads TGTGCCAGCAGCTTAACGGACTTATGGGACAGGCGCTACGAGCAGTACTTC. Translating it yields CASSLTDLWDRRYEQYF. The chain combines TRBV7-2 with TRBJ2-7; 8 bases are shared with TRBD1. The CDR3 is 17 residues long. Trimming cost V 2 bases and J 3 bases; bases outside gene matches: 12. Looked up from germline, CDR1 is SGHTA and CDR2 is FQGNSA.

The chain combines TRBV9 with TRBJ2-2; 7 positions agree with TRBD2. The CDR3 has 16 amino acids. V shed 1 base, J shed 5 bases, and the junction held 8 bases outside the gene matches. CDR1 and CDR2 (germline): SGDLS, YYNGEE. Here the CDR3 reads CASSVLADVVTGELFF. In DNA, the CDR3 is TGTGCCAGCAGCGTACTAGCGGACGTTGTAACCGGGGAGCTGTTTTTT.

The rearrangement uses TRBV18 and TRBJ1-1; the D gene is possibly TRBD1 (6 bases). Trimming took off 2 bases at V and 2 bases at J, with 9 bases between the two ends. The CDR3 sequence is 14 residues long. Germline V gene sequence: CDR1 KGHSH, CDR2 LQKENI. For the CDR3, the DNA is TGTGCCAGCTCACCAGAGACAGGCAACACTGAAGCTTTCTTT. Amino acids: CASSPETGNTEAFF.

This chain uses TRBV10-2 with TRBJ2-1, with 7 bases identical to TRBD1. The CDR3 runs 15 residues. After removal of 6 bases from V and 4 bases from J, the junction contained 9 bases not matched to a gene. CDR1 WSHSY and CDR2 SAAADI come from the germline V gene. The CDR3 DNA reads TGCGCCAGCAGCCAACAGGCAGGGGGTTACAATGAGCAGTTCTTC. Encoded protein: CASSQQAGGYNEQFF.

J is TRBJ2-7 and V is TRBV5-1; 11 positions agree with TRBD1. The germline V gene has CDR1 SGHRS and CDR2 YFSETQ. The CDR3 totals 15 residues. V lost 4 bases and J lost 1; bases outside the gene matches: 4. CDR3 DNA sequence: TGCGCCAGCAGCCGCGGGACAGGGGGATCCTACGAGCAGTACTTC. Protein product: CASSRGTGGSYEQYF.

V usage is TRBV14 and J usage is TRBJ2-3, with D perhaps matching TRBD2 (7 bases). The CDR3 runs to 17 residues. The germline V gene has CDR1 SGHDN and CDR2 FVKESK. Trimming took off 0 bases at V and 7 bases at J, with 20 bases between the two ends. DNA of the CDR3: TGTGCCAGCAGCCAAGATACGAGGAGGGGGGGCACGAATACGCAGTATTTT. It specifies CASSQDTRRGGTNTQYF.

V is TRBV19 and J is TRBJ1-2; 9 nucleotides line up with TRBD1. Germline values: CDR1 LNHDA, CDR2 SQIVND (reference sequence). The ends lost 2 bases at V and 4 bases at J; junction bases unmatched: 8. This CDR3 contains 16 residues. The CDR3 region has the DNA TGTGCCAGTAGTATATGGACAGGGGATAAGAGCTATGGCTACACCTTC. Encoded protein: CASSIWTGDKSYGYTF. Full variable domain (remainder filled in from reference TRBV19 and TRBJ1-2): DGGITQSPKYLFRKEGQNVTLSCEQNLNHDAMYWYRQDPGQGLRLIYYSQIVNDFQKGDIAEGYSVSREKKESFPLTVTSAQKNPTAFYLCASSIWTGDKSYGYTFGSGTRLTVV.

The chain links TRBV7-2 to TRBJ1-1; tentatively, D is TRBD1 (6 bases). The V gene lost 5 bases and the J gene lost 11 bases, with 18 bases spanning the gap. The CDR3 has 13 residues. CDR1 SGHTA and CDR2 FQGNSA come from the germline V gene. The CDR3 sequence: CASSLRQVGVAFF. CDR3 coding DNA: TGTGCCAGCAGCCTTAGACAGGTGGGGGTGGCTTTCTTT.

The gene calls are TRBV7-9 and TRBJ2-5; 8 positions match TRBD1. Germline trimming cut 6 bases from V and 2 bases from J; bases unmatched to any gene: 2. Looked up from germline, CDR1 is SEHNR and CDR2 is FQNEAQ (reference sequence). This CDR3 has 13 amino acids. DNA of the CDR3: TGTGCCAGCAGACAGGGGGGACAAGAGACCCAGTACTTC. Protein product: CASRQGGQETQYF.

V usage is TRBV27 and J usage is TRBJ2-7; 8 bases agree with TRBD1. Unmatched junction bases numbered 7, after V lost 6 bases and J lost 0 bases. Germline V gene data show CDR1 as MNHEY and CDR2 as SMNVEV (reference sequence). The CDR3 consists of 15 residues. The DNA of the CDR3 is TGTGCCAGCAGACCTACAGGGGGTAGCTCCTACGAGCAGTACTTC. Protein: CASRPTGGSSYEQYF.

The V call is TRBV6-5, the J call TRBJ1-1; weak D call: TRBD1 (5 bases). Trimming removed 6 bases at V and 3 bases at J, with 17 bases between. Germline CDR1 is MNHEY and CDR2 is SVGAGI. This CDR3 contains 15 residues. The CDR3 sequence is CASRDRSVGDTEAFF. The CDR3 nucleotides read TGTGCCAGCAGAGATAGGTCCGTAGGGGACACTGAAGCTTTCTTT.

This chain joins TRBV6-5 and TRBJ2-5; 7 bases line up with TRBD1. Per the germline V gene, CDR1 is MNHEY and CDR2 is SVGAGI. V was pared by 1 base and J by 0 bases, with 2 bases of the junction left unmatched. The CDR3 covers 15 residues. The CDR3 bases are TGTGCCAGCAGTTACTTCGACAGGGACCAAGAGACCCAGTACTTC. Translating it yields CASSYFDRDQETQYF.

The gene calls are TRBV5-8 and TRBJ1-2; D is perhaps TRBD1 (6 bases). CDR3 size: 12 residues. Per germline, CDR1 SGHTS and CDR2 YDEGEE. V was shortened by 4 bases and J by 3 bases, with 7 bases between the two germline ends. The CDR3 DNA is TGTGCCAGCAGCCACAGGGACTATGGCTACACCTTC. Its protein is CASSHRDYGYTF. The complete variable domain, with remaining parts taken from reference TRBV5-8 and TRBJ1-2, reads EAGVTQSPTHLIKTRGQQATLRCSPISGHTSVYWYQQALGLGLQFLLWYDEGEERNRGNFPPRFSGRQFPNYSSELNVNALELEDSALYLCASSHRDYGYTFGSGTRLTVV.